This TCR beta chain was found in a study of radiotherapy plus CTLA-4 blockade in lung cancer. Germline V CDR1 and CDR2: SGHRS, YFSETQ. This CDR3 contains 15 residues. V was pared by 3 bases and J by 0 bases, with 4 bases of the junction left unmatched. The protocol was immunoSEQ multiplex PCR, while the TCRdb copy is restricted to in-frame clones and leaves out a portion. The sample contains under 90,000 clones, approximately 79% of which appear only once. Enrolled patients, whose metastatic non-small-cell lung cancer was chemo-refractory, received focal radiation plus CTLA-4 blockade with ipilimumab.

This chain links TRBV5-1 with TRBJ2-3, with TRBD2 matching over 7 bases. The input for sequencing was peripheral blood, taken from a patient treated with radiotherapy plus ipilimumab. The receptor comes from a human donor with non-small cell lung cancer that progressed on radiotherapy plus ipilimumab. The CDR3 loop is CASSWSGASTDTQYF. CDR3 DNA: TGCGCCAGCAGCTGGAGCGGGGCAAGCACAGATACGCAGTATTTT.